The 27 T cell receptor beta chains in this list originate from one sample, sequenced in a study of shared clonotypes between healthy human individuals. Only in-frame clones appear in the TCRdb table, and some are missing; sequencing was by immunoSEQ multiplex PCR. The sample lists 1 million to 1.3 million clones; 70% to 80% were seen once. The specimen sequenced was memory CD4+ T cells from PBMCs. The subset was: CD45RA-negative fraction. These receptors originate from a man younger than 30 in good health. Some clones in this sample may be carry-over from other donors' samples.

This clone came up once. J is TRBJ2-2 and V is TRBV11-2, with 11 bases matching TRBD2. The CDR3 totals 16 residues. From germline, CDR1 is SGHAT and CDR2 FQNNGV. V lost 5 bases to trimming and J lost 3 bases; unmatched junction nucleotides: 5. Here the CDR3 DNA reads TGTGCCAGCAGCGAGGGGACTAGCGGCTACACCGGGGAGCTGTTTTTT. This sequence encodes CASSEGTSGYTGELFF.

The gene calls are TRBV5-1 and TRBJ2-1; the match to TRBD1 covers 12 bases. J was trimmed by 8 bases and V by 3 bases; bases with no gene match: 6. Germline assignment: CDR1 SGHRS and CDR2 YFSETQ. The CDR3 loop spans 15 amino acids. CDR3 sequence reads: CASSSTGTGGHEQFF. CDR3 coding DNA: TGCGCCAGCAGCTCAACCGGGACAGGGGGCCATGAGCAGTTCTTC.

V is TRBV4-2 and J is TRBJ2-7, with 10 bases lining up with TRBD1. Trimming took 5 bases from V and 3 from J; bases not matched to a gene: 4. The CDR3 is 14 amino acids. CDR1 and CDR2 (germline): LGHNA, YNFKEQ. CDR3 coding DNA: TGTGCCAGCAGCTCGGGACAGGGGAACTACGAGCAGTACTTC. This encodes CASSSGQGNYEQYF.

The CDR3: CASSYVLAGANVLTF. CDR3 coding DNA: TGTGCCAGCAGTTACGTCCTGGCTGGGGCCAACGTCCTGACTTTC. This chain connects TRBV6-6 to TRBJ2-6, with no clear D. Per the germline V gene, CDR1 is MNHNY and CDR2 is SVGAGI (reference sequence). The V and J ends lost 2 bases and 2 bases respectively, with 7 bases between them. The CDR3 is 15 residues long.

The chain links TRBV6-5 to TRBJ1-1, with 8 bases aligning to TRBD1. The V gene's germline CDR1 is MNHEY and CDR2 SVGAGI. J lost 0 bases, V lost 4 bases, and 4 bases had no gene match. The length of the CDR3 is 15 residues. The CDR3 DNA reads TGTGCCAGCAGTTGGCAGGGGGCCATGAACACTGAAGCTTTCTTT. Protein sequence: CASSWQGAMNTEAFF.

Here the CDR3 reads CASSPGRLAGDNDEQFF. DNA of the CDR3: TGCGCCAGCAGCCCGGGACGACTAGCGGGAGATAACGATGAGCAGTTCTTC. The chain couples TRBV5-1 to TRBJ2-1, with 12 bases that match TRBD2. Germline trimming cut 4 bases from V and 8 bases from J; bases unmatched to any gene: 13. This CDR3 has 17 amino acids. The germline V gene has CDR1 SGHRS and CDR2 YFSETQ.

The chain couples TRBV7-9 to TRBJ2-3; no clear D gene. CDR1 is SEHNR and CDR2 is FQNEAQ in the germline V gene (reference sequence). Between the trimmed V and J ends, which lost 1 base and 4 bases, there was a span of 6 bases. The CDR3 totals 13 residues. CDR3 nucleotides: TGTGCCAGCAGCTTAGGCGAGTCAGATACGCAGTATTTT. Translated, it gives CASSLGESDTQYF. Drawing the rest from reference TRBV7-9 and TRBJ2-3, the complete variable domain is DTGVSQNPRHKITKRGQNVTFRCDPISEHNRLYWYRQTLGQGPEFLTYFQNEAQLEKSRLLSDRFSAERPKGSFSTLEIQRTEQGDSAMYLCASSLGESDTQYFGPGTRLTVL.

This sequence joins TRBV29-1 and TRBJ2-1, with 7 bases aligning to TRBD1. This CDR3 has 12 amino acids. The trim removed 7 bases at V and 7 bases at J, leaving 7 bases unmatched. CDR1 and CDR2 (germline): SQVTM, ANQGSEA. CDR3 coding DNA: TGCAGCGCCTTCAGGGGGAGAAATGAGCAGTTCTTC. As protein: CSAFRGRNEQFF.

This clone was observed once. The chain employs TRBV28 and TRBJ2-5; 13 bases fit TRBD2. After removal of 5 bases from V and 5 bases from J, the junction contained 8 bases not matched to a gene. CDR1 is MDHEN, CDR2 SYDVKM, per germline. The CDR3 extends over 16 amino acids. The chain's CDR3 is CASSAGLAGVRETQYF. The CDR3 region has the DNA TGTGCCAGCAGTGCAGGACTAGCGGGAGTGAGGGAGACCCAGTACTTC.

The chain is built from TRBV28 and TRBJ1-5; D may be TRBD1 (5 bases). The germline V and J ends were trimmed by 6 bases and 5 bases, with 14 bases remaining between them. Per germline, CDR1 MDHEN and CDR2 SYDVKM. This CDR3 contains 14 residues. The chain's CDR3 is CASSPSSGDQPQHF. The DNA for the CDR3 is TGTGCCAGCAGCCCATCGTCGGGGGATCAGCCCCAGCATTTT. The full variable domain, completed using reference TRBV28 and TRBJ1-5, is DVKVTQSSRYLVKRTGEKVFLECVQDMDHENMFWYRQDPGLGLRLIYFSYDVKMKEKGDIPEGYSVSREKKERFSLILESASTNQTSMYLCASSPSSGDQPQHFGDGTRLSIL.

The chain joins TRBV18 to TRBJ2-1, with D tentatively TRBD1 (6 bases). The V gene's germline CDR1 is KGHSH and CDR2 LQKENI. The CDR3 runs 14 residues. With 3 bases removed from V and 8 bases from J, the gap between germline ends came to 14 bases. The CDR3, as DNA: TGTGCCAGCTCACCGAGGGACACCAAGGATGAGCAGTTCTTC. Translated, it gives CASSPRDTKDEQFF.

This clone was found once. The V and J genes are TRBV14 and TRBJ2-3, with 12 bases matching TRBD2. There are 13 residues in the CDR3. Trimming at V came to 3 bases and at J to 12 bases, leaving 4 bases not matched to a gene. Germline CDR1 SGHDN, CDR2 FVKESK. The CDR3 sequence is CASSQVTSGSQYF. The DNA for the CDR3 is TGTGCCAGCAGCCAGGTGACTAGCGGGAGCCAGTATTTT. Complete variable domain (other parts from reference TRBV14 and TRBJ2-3): EAGVTQFPSHSVIEKGQTVTLRCDPISGHDNLYWYRRVMGKEIKFLLHFVKESKQDESGMPNNRFLAERTGGTYSTLKVQPAELEDSGVYFCASSQVTSGSQYFGPGTRLTVL.

This clone was seen more than once but under ten times. Other DNA sequences in the same sample also yield this CDR3. V usage is TRBV9 and J usage is TRBJ1-2; maybe TRBD1 (5 bases). The V and J ends lost 0 bases and 2 bases respectively, with 5 bases between them. Germline V gives CDR1 SGDLS, CDR2 YYNGEE. This CDR3 region has 13 residues. The CDR3 loop reads CASSVDRNYGYTF. In DNA form, the CDR3 reads TGTGCCAGCAGCGTAGACAGGAACTATGGCTACACCTTC.

The gene calls are TRBV2 and TRBJ2-7, with TRBD1 matching 10 bases. CDR1 is SNHLY and CDR2 is FYNNEI in the germline V gene. The ends lost 6 bases at V and 6 bases at J; junction bases unmatched: 8. The CDR3 runs to 14 residues. CDR3 in amino acids: CASRPERTGGEQYF. Here the CDR3 DNA reads TGTGCCAGCAGGCCGGAAAGGACAGGGGGCGAGCAGTACTTC. The entire variable domain, with the rest obtained from reference TRBV2 and TRBJ2-7, is as follows: EPEVTQTPSHQVTQMGQEVILRCVPISNHLYFYWYRQILGQKVEFLVSFYNNEISEKSEIFDDQFSVERPDGSNFTLKIRSTKLEDSAMYFCASRPERTGGEQYFGPGTRLTVT.

The genes are TRBV18 and TRBJ2-3; 7 bases are a match to TRBD2. CDR1 is KGHSH and CDR2 is LQKENI in the germline V gene. The V and J ends lost 6 bases and 0 bases, in that order; junction bases with no gene match: 9. The CDR3 runs to 16 residues. This CDR3 reads CASSHDWRGSTDTQYF. The CDR3 nucleotides read TGTGCCAGCTCGCATGATTGGCGGGGGAGCACAGATACGCAGTATTTT.

This clone has a count of ten or more. V gene TRBV5-4 combines with J gene TRBJ1-2; D unresolved. From germline, CDR1 is SGHNT and CDR2 YYREEE (reference sequence). V gave up 4 bases and J gave up 7 bases, with 20 bases separating them. The CDR3 runs to 15 residues. The CDR3 loop reads CASSPSTHIAGGYTF. Here the CDR3 DNA reads TGTGCCAGCAGCCCCTCGACTCACATAGCGGGTGGCTACACCTTC.

The gene calls are TRBV6-6 and TRBJ1-2; D call uncertain. This CDR3 has 16 amino acids. Per germline, CDR1 MNHNY and CDR2 SVGAGI (reference sequence). V lost 5 bases to trimming and J lost 0 bases, with 16 bases between them. The DNA of the CDR3 is TGTGCCAGCAGTCCACCCCCCCCCTTATCTAACTATGGCTACACCTTC. It is translated as CASSPPPPLSNYGYTF.

The chain employs TRBV30 and TRBJ2-3; 8 nucleotides align to TRBD2. CDR1 is GTSNPN and CDR2 is SVGIG in the germline V gene (reference sequence). V was pared by 3 bases and J by 0 bases, with 5 bases of the junction left unmatched. The CDR3 has 15 residues. CDR3 in amino acids: CAWSGRAPSTDTQYF. CDR3 nucleotide sequence: TGTGCCTGGAGCGGGAGGGCGCCCAGCACAGATACGCAGTATTTT.

Many counts were recorded for this clone. The gene calls are TRBV27 and TRBJ2-1, with D perhaps assigned TRBD1 or TRBD2 (5 bases each). V lost 7 bases and J 10 bases, leaving 11 bases between the germline ends. The CDR3 contains 11 residues. Per the germline V gene, CDR1 is MNHEY and CDR2 is SMNVEV (reference sequence). CDR3 nucleotides: TGTGCCAGCACCTATTGGGGGGAGCAGTTCTTC. It yields the protein CASTYWGEQFF.

J is TRBJ2-1 and V is TRBV5-4; 12 nucleotides align to TRBD2. There are 15 residues in the CDR3. J lost 6 bases, V lost 0 bases, and 1 base had no gene match. Germline-derived CDR1 and CDR2 are SGHNT and YYREEE (reference sequence). CDR3 nucleotide sequence: TGTGCCAGCAGCTTGGCTAGCGGGAGGGTCAATGAGCAGTTCTTC. It translates to CASSLASGRVNEQFF. Filled out from reference TRBV5-4 and TRBJ2-1, the complete variable domain reads ETGVTQSPTHLIKTRGQQVTLRCSSQSGHNTVSWYQQALGQGPQFIFQYYREEENGRGNFPPRFSGLQFPNYSSELNVNALELDDSALYLCASSLASGRVNEQFFGPGTRLTVL.

This chain links TRBV10-2 with TRBJ1-3; no reliable D call. V was pared by 3 bases and J by 0 bases, with 6 bases between. This CDR3 spans 14 amino acids. Germline CDR1 WSHSY, CDR2 SAAADI. For the CDR3, the DNA is TGCGCCAGCAGTGAAGTCGGCTCTGGAAACACCATATATTTT. Encoded protein: CASSEVGSGNTIYF.

This clone came up once. The chain links TRBV28 to TRBJ2-2; D perhaps matches TRBD1 (5 bases). In germline, CDR1 is MDHEN, CDR2 SYDVKM. The V and J ends lost 5 bases and 6 bases respectively, with 16 bases between them. This CDR3 has 15 residues. Written as DNA, the CDR3 is TGTGCCAGCAGTAACAATCGACAGTCTTCCGGGGAGCTGTTTTTT. Translating it yields CASSNNRQSSGELFF.

There are a few counts of this clone. The chain combines TRBV9 with TRBJ2-2; D tentatively fits TRBD1 or TRBD2 (5 bases each). Germline values: CDR1 SGDLS, CDR2 YYNGEE. Trimming stripped 0 bases from V and 3 bases from J, with 15 bases between. This CDR3 spans 17 amino acids. CDR3 in amino acids: CASSVVGDGVYTGELFF. The CDR3 DNA follows: TGTGCCAGCAGCGTAGTGGGGGACGGAGTATACACCGGGGAGCTGTTTTTT. The variable domain in full, with the rest retrieved from reference TRBV9 and TRBJ2-2, is DSGVTQTPKHLITATGQRVTLRCSPRSGDLSVYWYQQSLDQGLQFLIQYYNGEERAKGNILERFSAQQFPDLHSELNLSSLELGDSALYFCASSVVGDGVYTGELFFGEGSRLTVL.

The CDR3 DNA follows: TGTGCCAGCAGCTTAGCCAACAGGGGCCGGGGGTACGAGCAGTACTTC. It translates to CASSLANRGRGYEQYF. This chain uses TRBV7-9 with TRBJ2-7; possible D gene TRBD1, 7 bases. Per the germline V gene, CDR1 is SEHNR and CDR2 is FQNEAQ (reference sequence). V lost 0 bases and J 4 bases, leaving 16 bases between the germline ends. The length of the CDR3 is 16 residues.

This clone was detected a few times. The chain joins TRBV7-9 to TRBJ2-5, with 11 bases fitting TRBD2. V gave up 4 bases and J gave up 7 bases; unmatched junction bases: 5. The length of the CDR3 is 14 residues. The germline V gene has CDR1 SEHNR and CDR2 FQNEAQ (reference sequence). CDR3 nucleotide sequence: TGTGCCAGCAGCTCAAGAGGACTAGCGGGGACCCAGTACTTC. This sequence encodes CASSSRGLAGTQYF.

The CDR3 here is CASSTLGTSRGNEQFF. CDR3 nucleotides: TGTGCCAGCAGTACCCTCGGGACTAGCAGGGGAAATGAGCAGTTCTTC. This rearrangement joins TRBV27 to TRBJ2-1, with 9 positions matching TRBD2. With V trimmed by 5 bases and J by 7 bases, 12 bases remained unmatched. From germline, CDR1 is MNHEY and CDR2 SMNVEV (reference sequence). The CDR3 loop spans 16 amino acids.

The gene calls are TRBV18 and TRBJ1-5; TRBD1 matches at 10 bases. The V gene end was trimmed by 6 bases and the J gene end by 0 bases; junction bases not matched to a gene: 11. Germline V gene lookup returns CDR1 KGHSH and CDR2 LQKENI. The CDR3 sequence is 18 residues long. The CDR3, as DNA: TGTGCCAGCTCTCTCACCCGGACAGGGGGTGATAGCAATCAGCCCCAGCATTTT. Translation gives CASSLTRTGGDSNQPQHF. Drawing the rest from reference TRBV18 and TRBJ1-5, the complete variable domain is NAGVMQNPRHLVRRRGQEARLRCSPMKGHSHVYWYRQLPEEGLKFMVYLQKENIIDESGMPKERFSAEFPKEGPSILRIQQVVRGDSAAYFCASSLTRTGGDSNQPQHFGDGTRLSIL.